The 11 T cell receptor beta chains below come from one sample, sequenced in a study of neurological immune-mediated disorders. TCRdb reprocessed the 5' RACE reads via MiXCR and lists one record per CDR3 protein. The sample has some 54,000 distinct CDR3 sequences; around a tenth are singletons. Time point noted: longitudinal time-point 1 (baseline). The sample taken for sequencing was PBMCs. All receptors derive from a male donor with HTLV-1-associated myelopathy (HAM/TSP).

This clonotype was seen ten or more times. The chain has TRBV5-1 and TRBJ2-7; D is unclear. Germline loops: CDR1 SGHRS, CDR2 YFSETQ. The CDR3 is made up of 14 amino acids. V was clipped by 1 base and J by 2 bases, with 10 bases between them. The CDR3 nucleotides read TGCGCCAGCAGCTTGTTGGGCTCTACCTACGAGCAGTACTTC. Amino acid sequence: CASSLLGSTYEQYF.

The chain joins TRBV5-5 to TRBJ2-2; D is undetermined. The ends were cut back, 3 bases at V and 1 base at J, with 10 bases in the middle. Germline lookup yields CDR1 SGHKS and CDR2 YYEKEE (reference sequence). This CDR3 comprises 15 residues. CDR3 sequence: CASSSVGLNTGELFF. The CDR3 DNA follows: TGTGCCAGCAGCTCTGTCGGGCTGAACACCGGGGAGCTGTTTTTT.

This clonotype has more than one count but fewer than ten. The J gene is TRBJ2-3, the V gene TRBV6-2 or TRBV6-3; TRBD2 matches at 9 bases. This CDR3 is built from 15 residues. J lost 4 bases, V lost 6 bases, and 8 bases had no gene match. CDR1 and CDR2 (germline): MNHEY, SVGEGT. CDR3 DNA: TGTGCCAGCAGCTCGACTAGCGGTAACCCAGATACGCAGTATTTT. It codes for CASSSTSGNPDTQYF.

This clonotype was seen repeatedly, ten times or more. The V and J genes are TRBV5-1 and TRBJ2-5; 14 positions match TRBD2. There are 17 residues in the CDR3. Germline V gene data show CDR1 as SGHRS and CDR2 as YFSETQ. V was clipped by 4 bases and J by 5 bases; unmatched bases: 10. The CDR3 protein is CASSTGLAGGTGETQYF. In DNA form, the CDR3 reads TGCGCCAGCAGCACCGGACTAGCGGGGGGAACGGGTGAGACCCAGTACTTC.

This clonotype has a count of ten or more. This chain joins TRBV10-3 and TRBJ2-7, with TRBD1 matching 8 bases. Losses at the gene ends were 6 bases for V and 5 bases for J; bases not matched to a gene: 6. The CDR3 has 13 residues. Per germline, CDR1 ENHRY and CDR2 SYGVKD. The CDR3 region has the DNA TGTGCCATCAGCATGGGACAGGTTAACGAGCAGTACTTC. Its translation: CAISMGQVNEQYF.

This clonotype has a count of ten or more. This rearrangement joins TRBV2 to TRBJ1-4; no definite D call. V lost 1 base, J lost 6 bases, and 15 bases lay in between. CDR1 and CDR2 (germline): SNHLY, FYNNEI. This CDR3 spans 16 amino acids. CDR3 DNA sequence: TGTGCCAGCAGTGAAGTGGGCTGGGATCGCGATGAAAAACTGTTTTTT. This translates into CASSEVGWDRDEKLFF. Full variable domain (remainder filled in from reference TRBV2 and TRBJ1-4): EPEVTQTPSHQVTQMGQEVILRCVPISNHLYFYWYRQILGQKVEFLVSFYNNEISEKSEIFDDQFSVERPDGSNFTLKIRSTKLEDSAMYFCASSEVGWDRDEKLFFGSGTQLSVL.

This clonotype has a count of ten or more. The CDR3 DNA is TGCGCCAGCAGCCTCCAGAGTGGCCACAATGAGCAGTTCTTC. It translates to CASSLQSGHNEQFF. The genes are TRBV5-1 and TRBJ2-1; D uncertain. The V end was cut by 4 bases, the J end by 5 bases, with 13 bases between. The CDR3 consists of 14 residues. In germline, CDR1 is SGHRS, CDR2 YFSETQ. The full variable domain, rest sourced from reference TRBV5-1 and TRBJ2-1, is KAGVTQTPRYLIKTRGQQVTLSCSPISGHRSVSWYQQTPGQGLQFLFEYFSETQRNKGNFPGRFSGRQFSNSRSEMNVSTLELGDSALYLCASSLQSGHNEQFFGPGTRLTVL.

In the case of this clonotype: A much larger clonotype is one base distant, so this may be a read error. V is TRBV20-1 and J is TRBJ2-7, with 7 nucleotides matching TRBD1. The CDR3 extends over 12 amino acids. CDR1 is DFQATT, CDR2 SNEGSKA, per germline (reference sequence). This chain's CDR3 is CAATRGSYEQYV. As DNA, the CDR3 is TGCGCAGCCACCAGGGGGTCCTACGAGCAGTACGTC.

In this sample, this clonotype turned up many times. This chain links TRBV4-2 with TRBJ2-1, with 9 bases that match TRBD2. V gave up 3 bases and J gave up 4 bases; unmatched junction bases: 7. There are 16 residues in the CDR3. Germline V CDR1 and CDR2: LGHNA, YNFKEQ. The CDR3 DNA follows: TGTGCCAGCAGCCATGACTGGCGGGGGGGATACAATGAGCAGTTCTTC. Its translation is CASSHDWRGGYNEQFF.

Many counts were recorded for this clonotype. This chain uses TRBV7-9 with TRBJ2-2; D perhaps matches TRBD2 (5 bases). Germline assignment: CDR1 SEHNR and CDR2 FQNEAQ (reference sequence). V lost 5 bases and J 16 bases, leaving 17 bases between the germline ends. The CDR3 contains 12 residues. This CDR3 reads CASSRDIEGSFF. In nucleotides, the CDR3 is TGTGCCAGCAGCCGCGACATCGAGGGCTCGTTTTTT.

Many counts were recorded for this clonotype. V is TRBV6-5 and J is TRBJ2-1; maybe TRBD2 (5 bases). V dropped 0 bases and J dropped 7 bases, with 13 bases sitting between them. This CDR3 is 15 amino acids long. Germline CDR1 MNHEY, CDR2 SVGAGI. In nucleotides, the CDR3 is TGTGCCAGCAGTTACTCGTCGGGGTATAGAAATGAGCAGTTCTTC. Translation gives CASSYSSGYRNEQFF.